This T cell receptor beta chain appears in the sequencing data of a study of a mutant IDH1 vaccine in newly diagnosed glioma. The wider study: Most patients had radiochemotherapy with temozolomide before enrollment; others had one alone.

Assay used: immunoSEQ multiplex PCR; TCRdb lists only in-frame clones, some missing. The sample contains tens of thousands of clones, 70% to 90% of which appear only once. This sample's time point: baseline, week 1 (first vaccination visit). Indicated treatment: pre-vaccination baseline after standard-of-care therapy. New WHO grade 3 or 4 IDH1-mutant, ATRX-lost astrocytomas were present in all donors. The CDR3 spans 18 residues. V was cut by 4 bases and J by 0 bases, with 20 bases left in between. Per the germline V gene, CDR1 is SGHDT and CDR2 is YYEEEE. This TCR came from a man aged 18-30 years with glioma. The sample was PBMCs, taken from a glioma patient treated with radiotherapy, temozolomide or both. This chain links TRBV5-6 with TRBJ1-3, with a weak D call TRBD1 (6 bases). In DNA form, the CDR3 reads TGTGCCAGCAGCCGCCTGACTCTGGGGACAAACTCTGGAAACACCATATATTTT. Translated: CASSRLTLGTNSGNTIYF.